A single sample is the source of the 21 T cell receptor beta chains below, sequenced in a study of regulatory T cells in long-lasting Graves disease. Both iRepertoire HTBI primers and Arm-PCR of CDR3 regions were used to build the TCR beta libraries. Each CDR3 protein is one row after TCRdb ran MiXCR on the multiplex PCR reads. The sample carries 550,000 to 600,000 distinct CDR3 sequences, about 16% recorded once. Time point described: newly diagnosed GD, antithyroid drugs for less than 3 months. With RNA extracted from PBMCs as input, the TCR library was made. This sample was shared with a second study, whose subject was T cells in Graves' hyperthyroidism and ophthalmopathy.

The sample was peripheral blood mononuclear cells (PBMCs), taken at new diagnosis, from a patient treated with antithyroid drugs. These receptors were obtained from a man aged 18 to 30 with Graves disease.

This clonotype came up many times. This chain connects TRBV9 to TRBJ2-5; D possibly matches TRBD1 or TRBD2 (6 bases each). V was cut by 4 bases and J by 4 bases, with 11 bases left in between. Per the germline V gene, CDR1 is SGDLS and CDR2 is YYNGEE. CDR3 length: 13 amino acids. In DNA form, the CDR3 reads TGTGCCAGCAGCCCAGGGGACTTAGAGACCCAGTACTTC. Encoded protein: CASSPGDLETQYF.

The chain recombines TRBV3-1 with TRBJ1-2, with 9 bases that match TRBD1. J was trimmed by 7 bases and V by 7 bases; bases with no gene match: 7. The CDR3 runs 13 residues. Germline-derived CDR1 and CDR2 are LGHDT and YNNKEL (reference sequence). The CDR3 DNA reads TGTGCCAGCACCTACAGGGGGCGGTCTGGCTACACCTTC. Translated, it gives CASTYRGRSGYTF.

This clonotype was found a few times. The V and J genes are TRBV3-1 and TRBJ2-7, with 8 positions matching TRBD2. Germline values: CDR1 LGHDT, CDR2 YNNKEL (reference sequence). Unmatched junction bases numbered 5, after V lost 4 bases and J lost 3 bases. CDR3 length: 14 amino acids. In DNA form, the CDR3 reads TGTGCCAGCAGCCCAATTGCGGGGGGCTACGAGCAGTACTTC. Translated, it gives CASSPIAGGYEQYF.

With regard to this clonotype: At one boundary the junction diverges from the germline segment, which might be a read error. The chain employs TRBV5-1 and TRBJ1-2; the D is unclear. The CDR3 loop spans 14 amino acids. Germline CDR1 and CDR2: SGHRS and YFSETQ. In DNA, the CDR3 is TGTGCCAGCAGCTTGGCCGGAGGGCACTATGGCTACACCTTC. This codes for CASSLAGGHYGYTF.

The sample holds a few counts of this clonotype. The rearrangement joins TRBV19 to TRBJ1-6, with unresolved D. CDR1 is LNHDA, CDR2 SQIVND, per germline (reference sequence). This CDR3 contains 17 residues. Trimming took 5 bases from V and 0 from J, leaving 14 bases between them. The CDR3 bases are TGTGCCAGTAGTGCCCTCGGCGGAAGCTCCTATAATTCACCCCTCCACTTT. It codes for CASSALGGSSYNSPLHF. The whole variable domain, remainder taken from reference TRBV19 and TRBJ1-6, is DGGITQSPKYLFRKEGQNVTLSCEQNLNHDAMYWYRQDPGQGLRLIYYSQIVNDFQKGDIAEGYSVSREKKESFPLTVTSAQKNPTAFYLCASSALGGSSYNSPLHFGNGTRLTVT.

The chain has TRBV7-2 and TRBJ2-1; D is uncertain. V dropped 8 bases and J dropped 8 bases, with 13 bases sitting between them. Germline loops: CDR1 SGHTA, CDR2 FQGNSA. CDR3 length equals 12 residues. CDR3 loop: CASVWGRDEQFF. The DNA of the CDR3 is TGTGCCAGCGTATGGGGTAGGGATGAGCAGTTCTTC.

On this clonotype itself: One base away lies a much larger clone, so this may be a sequencing read error. The V call is TRBV18, the J call TRBJ2-7; no clear D. The CDR3 is made up of 13 amino acids. The ends were cut back, 3 bases at V and 6 bases at J, with 12 bases in the middle. Germline assignment: CDR1 KGHSH and CDR2 LQKENI. The CDR3 DNA reads as TGTGCCAGCTCACCCGCCTTGGATGCCGAGCAGTACTTC. Its protein is CASSPALDAEQYF.

The J gene is TRBJ2-5, the V gene TRBV9; TRBD1 matches 10 bases. The CDR3 covers 16 residues. The V gene's germline CDR1 is SGDLS and CDR2 YYNGEE. Trimming took 1 base from V and 5 from J; bases not matched to a gene: 8. The CDR3 nucleotides are TGTGCCAGCAGCGTATCAGGGACAGGGGCGTTTGAGACCCAGTACTTC. Translating it yields CASSVSGTGAFETQYF.

This clonotype occurred a few times. This rearrangement joins TRBV3-1 to TRBJ2-3; D is undetermined. CDR1 is LGHDT and CDR2 is YNNKEL in the germline V gene (reference sequence). The V gene lost 3 bases and the J gene lost 5 bases, with 12 bases spanning the gap. CDR3 length: 14 residues. CDR3 sequence (DNA): TGTGCCAGCAGCCATCGTAAGGGCGTAGATACGCAGTATTTT. Amino acids: CASSHRKGVDTQYF.

In its sample, this clonotype was seen many times. This rearrangement joins TRBV28 to TRBJ2-2; D not resolved. The germline gives CDR1 MDHEN, CDR2 SYDVKM. The ends were cut back, 2 bases at V and 6 bases at J, with 7 bases in the middle. This CDR3 comprises 13 residues. This CDR3 is CASSLPGPGELFF. CDR3 nucleotides: TGTGCCAGCAGTTTACCCGGGCCCGGGGAGCTGTTTTTT. The entire variable domain, with the rest obtained from reference TRBV28 and TRBJ2-2, is as follows: DVKVTQSSRYLVKRTGEKVFLECVQDMDHENMFWYRQDPGLGLRLIYFSYDVKMKEKGDIPEGYSVSREKKERFSLILESASTNQTSMYLCASSLPGPGELFFGEGSRLTVL.

This clonotype was recorded at least ten times. The chain uses TRBV3-1 and TRBJ2-7, with D perhaps given as TRBD1 or TRBD2 (6 bases each). This CDR3 is 15 amino acids long. Germline CDR1 and CDR2: LGHDT and YNNKEL (reference sequence). Deletions cut 3 bases from V and 2 bases from J, with 14 bases between. CDR3 in amino acids: CASSQGLGGPYEQYF. In DNA, the CDR3 is TGTGCCAGCAGCCAGGGATTGGGGGGCCCCTACGAGCAGTACTTC.

The chain joins TRBV5-1 to TRBJ1-6; D unclear. V was cut by 0 bases and J by 6 bases, with 10 bases left in between. CDR1 is SGHRS, CDR2 YFSETQ, per germline. The CDR3 has 15 residues. This chain's CDR3 is CASSLVSPGNSPLHF. CDR3 sequence (DNA): TGCGCCAGCAGCTTGGTGTCTCCGGGTAATTCACCCCTCCACTTT.

As concerns this clonotype: This sequence may be a read error, since a much larger clone differs from it by one base. The genes are TRBV18 and TRBJ2-5; maybe TRBD1 (6 bases). Near its end, the DNA agrees better with TRBJ2-1, so the J call may be wrong. Germline V gene data show CDR1 as KGHSH and CDR2 as LQKENI. The CDR3 sequence is 15 residues long. CDR3 loop: CASSRKDRLANEQFF. The CDR3 DNA follows: TGTGCCAGCTCACGTAAAGACAGGTTGGCGAATGAGCAGTTCTTC.

The V and J genes are TRBV10-3 and TRBJ1-3; 8 bases match TRBD1. The CDR3 has 13 amino acids. CDR1 is ENHRY and CDR2 is SYGVKD in the germline V gene. V was pared by 5 bases and J by 4 bases, with 1 base of the junction left unmatched. The CDR3: CAISQGAGNTIYF. CDR3 DNA: TGTGCCATCAGTCAGGGGGCCGGAAACACCATATATTTT.

This clonotype was seen at least ten times. The chain employs TRBV24-1 and TRBJ1-1; D remains ambiguous. CDR3 length equals 16 residues. CDR1 is KGHDR and CDR2 is SFDVKD in the germline V gene. The ends were cut back, 4 bases at V and 4 bases at J, with 18 bases in the middle. The CDR3 loop reads CATSEEVGECSTEAFF. The CDR3 nucleotides are TGTGCCACCAGTGAAGAAGTTGGGGAGTGTAGCACTGAAGCTTTCTTT.

This clonotype has only a few counts. This sequence joins TRBV5-4 and TRBJ2-7; 9 bases are a match to TRBD1. The junction had 14 bases not matched to a gene; V was cut back by 4 bases and J by 6 bases. The CDR3 has 16 residues. The germline gives CDR1 SGHNT, CDR2 YYREEE (reference sequence). The CDR3 bases are TGTGCCAGCAGCACTGGGCAGGGGACAGGGCGAGCCGAGCAGTACTTC. This sequence encodes CASSTGQGTGRAEQYF.

This clonotype was observed many times. This chain uses TRBV6-2 or TRBV6-3 with TRBJ2-1, with 8 bases aligning to TRBD1. Trimming took 5 bases from V and 3 from J; bases not matched to a gene: 6. Per the germline V gene, CDR1 is MNHEY and CDR2 is SVGEGT. The CDR3 contains 15 residues. The CDR3 nucleotides are TGTGCCAGCAGTGAAATCACAGGGGGCTACAATGAGCAGTTCTTC. Translating gives CASSEITGGYNEQFF.

A few counts support this clonotype. The chain's CDR3 is CASSESLAGTDTQYF. The CDR3 DNA reads TGTGCCAGCAGTGAATCACTAGCGGGGACAGATACGCAGTATTTT. This rearrangement joins TRBV25-1 to TRBJ2-3, with 10 bases matching TRBD2. The CDR3 contains 15 residues. Germline V gene lookup returns CDR1 MGHDK and CDR2 SYGVNS. The V gene end was trimmed by 1 base and the J gene end by 3 bases; junction bases not matched to a gene: 1. The full variable domain, rest sourced from reference TRBV25-1 and TRBJ2-3, is EADIYQTPRYLVIGTGKKITLECSQTMGHDKMYWYQQDPGMELHLIHYSYGVNSTEKGDLSSESTVSRIRTEHFPLTLESARPSHTSQYLCASSESLAGTDTQYFGPGTRLTVL.

Comment on this clonotype: It may be a read error: a sequence one base away is much more abundant. This chain uses TRBV7-2 with TRBJ2-7; D is perhaps TRBD1 (6 bases). This CDR3 has 15 amino acids. Germline V CDR1 and CDR2: SGHTA, FQGNSA. CDR3 amino acids: CACSLVPRGSYEQYF. CDR3 bases: TGTGCCTGCAGCTTAGTTCCCAGGGGTTCCTACGAGCAGTACTTC.

Many counts were recorded for this clonotype. The chain carries TRBV20-1 and TRBJ2-5; TRBD1 agrees at 8 bases. Germline CDR1 reads DFQATT; CDR2 reads SNEGSKA (reference sequence). This CDR3 has 15 residues. With V trimmed by 4 bases and J by 4 bases, 11 bases remained unmatched. DNA for the CDR3: TGCAGTGCTAATCCGTCGACAGGGGATCGAGAGACCCAGTACTTC. This sequence encodes CSANPSTGDRETQYF.

V usage is TRBV28 and J usage is TRBJ1-5; 10 bases align to TRBD1. CDR1 and CDR2 from the germline V gene are MDHEN and SYDVKM. The CDR3 length is 14 residues. The J segment lost 7 bases and the V segment lost 6 bases, leaving 6 bases of the junction unmatched. The CDR3 sequence is CASRRDRGLQPQHF. The CDR3 region has the DNA TGTGCCAGCAGACGCGACAGGGGGCTCCAGCCCCAGCATTTT.